These 28 T cell receptor beta chains share one sample of origin, sequenced in a study of cytomegalovirus exposure and HLA in healthy donors. This table comes from immunoSEQ multiplex PCR, and its TCRdb copy is limited to in-frame clones, with some not included. The table includes roughly 330,000 clones, around 90% detected once. Sequenced input: PBMCs. The origin of the receptors is a woman aged 30 to 39 in good health and CMV-seropositive.

This sequence joins TRBV2 and TRBJ1-1; no reliable D call. The germline CDR1 and CDR2 sequences are SNHLY and FYNNEI. Trimming removed 6 bases at V and 0 bases at J, with 8 bases between. The CDR3 totals 13 residues. The CDR3 sequence is CASSNIMNTEAFF. CDR3 nucleotide sequence: TGTGCCAGCAGCAATATAATGAACACTGAAGCTTTCTTT.

The chain has TRBV6-5 and TRBJ1-1, with 7 bases identical to TRBD1. V trimming: 5 bases; J trimming: 1 base; junction bases outside the gene matches: 4. CDR1 MNHEY and CDR2 SVGAGI come from the germline V gene. CDR3 length: 14 residues. DNA for the CDR3: TGTGCCAGCAGTGAAGGGACAGCGAACACTGAAGCTTTCTTT. As protein: CASSEGTANTEAFF.

The chain carries TRBV19 and TRBJ1-1; 8 bases align to TRBD1. Germline V lookup: CDR1 LNHDA, CDR2 SQIVND (reference sequence). The CDR3 is 16 residues long. V lost 3 bases to trimming and J lost 1 base; unmatched junction nucleotides: 7. The CDR3 here is CASSIGQGWRNTEAFF. In nucleotides, the CDR3 is TGTGCCAGTAGTATCGGACAGGGTTGGAGGAACACTGAAGCTTTCTTT.

The chain carries TRBV27 and TRBJ2-3; TRBD2 aligns across 7 bases. Germline values: CDR1 MNHEY, CDR2 SMNVEV (reference sequence). Trimming at V came to 2 bases and at J to 2 bases, leaving 4 bases not matched to a gene. The CDR3 sequence is 15 residues long. The CDR3 loop reads CASSLPGGTTDTQYF. For the CDR3, the DNA is TGTGCCAGCAGTTTACCGGGAGGTACCACAGATACGCAGTATTTT.

The chain uses TRBV29-1 and TRBJ2-1; 12 bases are a match to TRBD2. Germline values: CDR1 SQVTM, CDR2 ANQGSEA. V dropped 3 bases and J dropped 4; count of bases not matched to a gene: 19. This CDR3 is 20 amino acids long. CDR3 bases: TGCAGCGTTGATCACGGTCCTAGCGGGAGGGCCCGAGGCTCTTACAATGAGCAGTTCTTC. This encodes CSVDHGPSGRARGSYNEQFF.

This chain links TRBV14 with TRBJ1-4; 7 bases are a match to TRBD1. V lost 3 bases and J lost 8; bases outside the gene matches: 12. The CDR3 sequence is 16 residues long. Per the germline V gene, CDR1 is SGHDN and CDR2 is FVKESK. The CDR3 coding sequence is TGTGCCAGCAGCCAGCTACAGACAGGGCCTAGAGAAAAACTGTTTTTT. This sequence encodes CASSQLQTGPREKLFF.

The chain links TRBV7-6 to TRBJ2-5; maybe TRBD1 (5 bases). Trimming shortened V by 5 bases and J by 1 base, and 14 bases separated the two germline ends. Germline V CDR1 and CDR2: SGHVS, FNYEAQ. The CDR3 totals 15 residues. The CDR3 loop is CASSPLGASQETQYF. The CDR3 region has the DNA TGTGCCAGCAGCCCCCTAGGGGCGAGCCAAGAGACCCAGTACTTC.

V is TRBV11-3 and J is TRBJ2-5, with 13 positions matching TRBD2. The germline CDR1 and CDR2 sequences are SGHNT and YENEEA. This CDR3 has 16 residues. J lost 3 bases, V lost 2 bases, and 3 bases had no gene match. The CDR3 is CASSLFTSGGEETQYF. The CDR3 DNA is TGTGCCAGCAGCTTATTTACTAGCGGGGGGGAAGAGACCCAGTACTTC. The entire variable domain, with the rest obtained from reference TRBV11-3 and TRBJ2-5, is as follows: EAGVVQSPRYKIIEKKQPVAFWCNPISGHNTLYWYLQNLGQGPELLIRYENEEAVDDSQLPKDRFSAERLKGVDSTLKIQPAELGDSAVYLCASSLFTSGGEETQYFGPGTRLLVL.

V is TRBV29-1 and J is TRBJ1-1; TRBD1 matches 7 bases. CDR1 and CDR2 (germline): SQVTM, ANQGSEA. The CDR3 contains 14 residues. The ends lost 3 bases at V and 4 bases at J; junction bases unmatched: 8. The CDR3 is CSVDQTGTSTEAFF. CDR3 bases: TGCAGCGTTGACCAGACAGGGACGAGCACTGAAGCTTTCTTT.

V and J are TRBV7-6 and TRBJ1-4; D call uncertain. The V gene lost 6 bases and the J gene lost 3 bases, with 14 bases spanning the gap. Germline V gene lookup returns CDR1 SGHVS and CDR2 FNYEAQ. The CDR3 is made up of 15 amino acids. The CDR3 sequence: CASRDWTGPNEKLFF. The CDR3 DNA reads as TGTGCCAGCAGGGATTGGACCGGACCTAATGAAAAACTGTTTTTT.

This clone was seen just once. The chain is built from TRBV4-3 and TRBJ1-2; D call uncertain. Germline CDR1 is LGHNA and CDR2 is YSLEER. Trimming removed 0 bases at V and 5 bases at J, with 16 bases between. The CDR3 is made up of 16 amino acids. In nucleotides, the CDR3 is TGCGCCAGCAGCCAAGACGCGGCAGGCGACGTTTATGGCTACACCTTC. It specifies CASSQDAAGDVYGYTF.

A remark on this clone: The sample carries other DNA sequences with the same CDR3. The CDR3 is CASSLRGETQYF. The CDR3 coding sequence is TGTGCCAGCAGCCTTAGGGGGGAGACCCAGTACTTC. The chain uses TRBV7-9 and TRBJ2-5; possibly TRBD1 for D (6 bases). CDR1 SEHNR and CDR2 FQNEAQ come from the germline V gene (reference sequence). Trimming left V 5 bases short and J 5 bases short, with 9 bases between. The CDR3 runs to 12 residues.

J is TRBJ1-3 and V is TRBV7-3, with a possible D match to TRBD1 (5 bases). V lost 2 bases and J 2 bases, leaving 7 bases between the germline ends. CDR3 length: 14 amino acids. From germline, CDR1 is SGHTA and CDR2 FQGTGA. In DNA form, the CDR3 reads TGTGCCAGCAGCTTATCCAGGGCTGGAAACACCATATATTTT. Protein sequence: CASSLSRAGNTIYF. Drawing the rest from reference TRBV7-3 and TRBJ1-3, the complete variable domain is GAGVSQTPSNKVTEKGKYVELRCDPISGHTALYWYRQSLGQGPEFLIYFQGTGAADDSGLPNDRFFAVRPEGSVSTLKIQRTERGDSAVYLCASSLSRAGNTIYFGEGSWLTVV.

V and J are TRBV5-1 and TRBJ2-7; 10 bases line up with TRBD2. This CDR3 has 15 amino acids. J lost 2 bases, V lost 0 bases, and 2 bases had no gene match. Germline loops: CDR1 SGHRS, CDR2 YFSETQ. The CDR3 nucleotides read TGCGCCAGCAGCTTGGCTAGCGGGAGCACCTACGAGCAGTACTTC. Protein product: CASSLASGSTYEQYF.

The chain uses TRBV7-9 and TRBJ1-2; TRBD1 matches 10 bases. V shed 4 bases, J shed 8 bases, and the junction held 13 bases outside the gene matches. CDR3 length: 16 amino acids. The germline CDR1 and CDR2 sequences are SEHNR and FQNEAQ (reference sequence). The CDR3 bases are TGTGCCAGCAGCTCCCGCCCCCGGACAGGGGGGATCGGCTACACCTTC. Protein sequence: CASSSRPRTGGIGYTF.

The genes are TRBV15 and TRBJ2-1; perhaps TRBD1 as D (6 bases). V shed 0 bases and J shed 2 bases, with 11 bases lying between them. The germline gives CDR1 LNHNV, CDR2 YYDKDF (reference sequence). This CDR3 region has 16 residues. CDR3 sequence reads: CATSREGGYPYNEQFF. For the CDR3, the DNA is TGTGCCACCAGCAGAGAAGGGGGTTACCCCTACAATGAGCAGTTCTTC.

The chain is built from TRBV27 and TRBJ2-7; 10 bases are shared with TRBD2. Germline-derived CDR1 and CDR2 are MNHEY and SMNVEV (reference sequence). The V and J ends lost 1 base and 2 bases, in that order; junction bases with no gene match: 14. This CDR3 is 19 amino acids long. In DNA, the CDR3 is TGTGCCAGCAGTTTATTCGGGGGGCTAGCGGGGGTGATAACCTACGAGCAGTACTTC. This gives the protein CASSLFGGLAGVITYEQYF.

V usage is TRBV7-2 and J usage is TRBJ2-7; TRBD1 is a possible D gene (6 bases). Trimming shortened V by 6 bases and J by 0 bases, and 15 bases separated the two germline ends. Germline assignment: CDR1 SGHTA and CDR2 FQGNSA. CDR3 size: 15 residues. The CDR3 DNA follows: TGTGCCAGCAGGGATTCCGGGACAATCTCCTACGAGCAGTACTTC. This sequence encodes CASRDSGTISYEQYF.

The chain joins TRBV27 to TRBJ1-1, with TRBD1 as a possible D gene (5 bases). Germline CDR1 and CDR2: MNHEY and SMNVEV (reference sequence). The V end was cut by 5 bases, the J end by 0 bases, with 22 bases between. The CDR3 runs 18 residues. The CDR3 is CASSLKAGDWKMNTEAFF. CDR3 coding DNA: TGTGCCAGCAGTCTTAAGGCTGGGGACTGGAAAATGAACACTGAAGCTTTCTTT.

Here the CDR3 reads CASSYDRSNTEAFF. The CDR3 bases are TGTGCCAGCAGTTACGACCGTTCGAACACTGAAGCTTTCTTT. The V call is TRBV6-5, the J call TRBJ1-1; D is uncertain. With 2 bases removed from V and 1 base from J, the gap between germline ends came to 8 bases. The CDR3 sequence is 14 residues long. Germline V gene lookup returns CDR1 MNHEY and CDR2 SVGAGI.

The rearrangement links TRBV9 to TRBJ2-7; the D gene is possibly TRBD2 (6 bases). V lost 0 bases, J lost 2 bases, and 12 bases lay in between. The CDR3 consists of 15 residues. The germline CDR1 and CDR2 sequences are SGDLS and YYNGEE. CDR3 bases: TGTGCCAGCAGCGTAGGCGGGGTCGGGGCCTACGAGCAGTACTTC. This sequence encodes CASSVGGVGAYEQYF.

V and J are TRBV28 and TRBJ2-7; D perhaps matches TRBD1 (6 bases). The CDR3 spans 15 residues. V was pared by 5 bases and J by 2 bases, with 16 bases between. CDR1 and CDR2 from the germline V gene are MDHEN and SYDVKM. The CDR3 is CASSGTGQPPYEQYF. CDR3 in DNA: TGTGCCAGCAGTGGCACAGGACAGCCCCCCTACGAGCAGTACTTC.

This chain links TRBV5-1 with TRBJ2-1; 13 nucleotides match TRBD2. V lost 4 bases and J lost 6; bases outside the gene matches: 10. The CDR3 spans 17 residues. Germline V gives CDR1 SGHRS, CDR2 YFSETQ. This chain's CDR3 is CASSRDFTSGRANEQFF. The DNA for the CDR3 is TGCGCCAGCAGCCGGGACTTTACTAGCGGGAGGGCCAATGAGCAGTTCTTC.

The rearrangement joins TRBV5-1 to TRBJ2-1; D gene uncertain. V shed 2 bases and J shed 6 bases, with 12 bases lying between them. Germline CDR1 reads SGHRS; CDR2 reads YFSETQ. CDR3 length: 14 amino acids. The CDR3 sequence: CASSLDPGPNEQFF. DNA for the CDR3: TGCGCCAGCAGCTTAGACCCCGGGCCCAATGAGCAGTTCTTC.

This chain uses TRBV6-1 with TRBJ2-7, with D unresolved. Between the trimmed V and J ends, which lost 3 bases and 4 bases, there was a span of 7 bases. Looked up from germline, CDR1 is MNHNS and CDR2 is SASEGT. The CDR3 length is 12 residues. The chain's CDR3 is CASSDPDYEQYF. The DNA of the CDR3 is TGTGCCAGCAGTGACCCCGATTACGAGCAGTACTTC.

The rearrangement joins TRBV19 to TRBJ2-1; the D gene is possibly TRBD1 (6 bases). V was cut by 1 base and J by 0 bases, with 10 bases left in between. Looked up from germline, CDR1 is LNHDA and CDR2 is SQIVND (reference sequence). The CDR3 is made up of 16 amino acids. The CDR3 protein is CASSIGTDSSYNEQFF. The CDR3 DNA is TGTGCCAGTAGTATAGGCACGGACAGCTCCTACAATGAGCAGTTCTTC.

The rearrangement joins TRBV5-1 to TRBJ2-1; 12 bases line up with TRBD2. The length of the CDR3 is 15 residues. Germline-derived CDR1 and CDR2 are SGHRS and YFSETQ. The junction had 2 bases not matched to a gene; V was cut back by 0 bases and J by 7 bases. The CDR3 reads CASSLALAGGNEQFF. In nucleotides, the CDR3 is TGCGCCAGCAGCTTGGCACTAGCGGGGGGTAATGAGCAGTTCTTC.

The CDR3: CASSSPRGRETQYF. In nucleotides, the CDR3 is TGCGCCAGCAGCTCACCTCGGGGGCGAGAGACCCAGTACTTC. This chain links TRBV5-1 with TRBJ2-5; D possibly uses TRBD1 or TRBD2 (6 bases each). Germline V gene data show CDR1 as SGHRS and CDR2 as YFSETQ. Trimming removed 3 bases from V and 4 bases from J, with 13 bases in between. The CDR3 contains 14 residues.